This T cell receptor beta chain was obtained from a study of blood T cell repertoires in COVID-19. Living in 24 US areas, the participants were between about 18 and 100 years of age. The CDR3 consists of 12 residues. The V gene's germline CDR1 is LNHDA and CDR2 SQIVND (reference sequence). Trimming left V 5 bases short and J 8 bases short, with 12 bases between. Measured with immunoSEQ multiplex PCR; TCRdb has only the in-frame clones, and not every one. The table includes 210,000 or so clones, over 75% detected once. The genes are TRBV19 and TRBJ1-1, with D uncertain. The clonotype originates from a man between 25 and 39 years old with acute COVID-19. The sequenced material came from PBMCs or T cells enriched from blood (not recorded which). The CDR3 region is CASSLGAAEAFF. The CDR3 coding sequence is TGTGCCAGTAGTTTAGGAGCCGCCGAAGCTTTCTTT.